The 18 T cell receptor beta chains below come from one sample, sequenced in a study of blood T cell repertoires in COVID-19. Repertoires were generated with immunoSEQ multiplex PCR, while TCRdb's copy carries only in-frame clones and drops some. The sample lists almost 250,000 clones, more than 75% occurring once. The sequenced sample was peripheral blood. Receptors originate from a woman aged 55-70 years who had recovered from COVID-19.

In nucleotides, the CDR3 is TGTGCCAGCAGCCACCTTAACTACAATGAGCAGTTCTTC. Encoded protein: CASSHLNYNEQFF. The genes are TRBV3-1 (or the pseudogene TRBV3-2) and TRBJ2-1; D uncertain. V lost 3 bases to trimming and J lost 3 bases, with 6 bases between them. The CDR3 extends over 13 amino acids. Per germline, CDR1 LGHDT and CDR2 YNNKEL (reference sequence).

The chain is built from TRBV7-2 and TRBJ1-4, with D unclear. Germline V gene lookup returns CDR1 SGHTA and CDR2 FQGNSA. CDR3 length: 14 residues. V lost 4 bases to trimming and J lost 8 bases, with 14 bases between them. CDR3 nucleotide sequence: TGTGCCAGCAGCTGGGCCCACGACGGAGAAAAACTGTTTTTT. Its translation: CASSWAHDGEKLFF.

The CDR3 spells CSVHRVAGNTIYF. CDR3 coding DNA: TGCAGCGTGCACAGGGTAGCTGGAAACACCATATATTTT. The chain uses TRBV29-1 and TRBJ1-3; the D gene is possibly TRBD1 (6 bases). V lost 6 bases and J 2 bases, leaving 11 bases between the germline ends. CDR1 SQVTM and CDR2 ANQGSEA come from the germline V gene. This CDR3 contains 13 residues. The full variable domain, its missing parts supplied by reference TRBV29-1 and TRBJ1-3, is SAVISQKPSRDICQRGTSLTIQCQVDSQVTMMFWYRQQPGQSLTLIATANQGSEATYESGFVIDKFPISRPNLTFSTLTVSNMSPEDSSIYLCSVHRVAGNTIYFGEGSWLTVV.

This clone is a singleton in its sample. The V gene is TRBV4-2, the J gene TRBJ2-1; 8 bases are a match to TRBD1. J was trimmed by 0 bases and V by 4 bases; bases with no gene match: 8. CDR1 LGHNA and CDR2 YNFKEQ come from the germline V gene. The CDR3 contains 17 residues. DNA of the CDR3: TGTGCCAGCAGCCGAGGACAGGGAGTCAACTCCTACAATGAGCAGTTCTTC. This codes for CASSRGQGVNSYNEQFF.

The chain couples TRBV10-3 to TRBJ1-6; 10 bases are a match to TRBD1. J gave up 7 bases and V 6 bases, and 0 bases lay outside the gene matches. The CDR3 runs 13 residues. Per germline, CDR1 ENHRY and CDR2 SYGVKD. The chain's CDR3 is CAIRDRGNSPLHF. The DNA for the CDR3 is TGTGCCATCAGGGACAGGGGGAATTCACCCCTCCACTTT.

The chain couples TRBV28 to TRBJ1-2; no reliable D call. This CDR3 is built from 16 residues. Germline V gene sequence: CDR1 MDHEN, CDR2 SYDVKM. Trimming took 3 bases from V and 3 from J, leaving 17 bases between them. CDR3 sequence: CASSFPLARRDYGYTF. The CDR3 nucleotides read TGTGCCAGCAGTTTCCCGCTAGCCCGGCGGGACTATGGCTACACCTTC.

This chain links TRBV7-3 with TRBJ2-7, with TRBD1 identical over 9 bases. The J segment lost 4 bases and the V segment lost 4 bases, leaving 11 bases of the junction unmatched. The CDR3 has 16 residues. CDR1 is SGHTA and CDR2 is FQGTGA in the germline V gene. CDR3 DNA sequence: TGTGCCAGCAGCTCAGGGACAGGGAGGGGAGGATACGAGCAGTACTTC. This gives the protein CASSSGTGRGGYEQYF.

This chain connects TRBV4-2 to TRBJ2-7, with a tentative D call TRBD1 (6 bases). This CDR3 is built from 15 residues. CDR1 is LGHNA, CDR2 YNFKEQ, per germline. V lost 2 bases and J lost 4, with 15 bases in between. This CDR3 is CASSQSTGNRYEQYF. Here the CDR3 DNA reads TGTGCCAGCAGCCAAAGCACAGGGAATAGGTACGAGCAGTACTTC.

This clone was seen only a few times. The rearrangement uses TRBV6-5 and TRBJ1-4; weak D call: TRBD1 (5 bases). This CDR3 spans 16 amino acids. CDR1 is MNHEY, CDR2 SVGAGI, per germline. V was pared by 1 base and J by 7 bases, with 16 bases between. The CDR3 protein is CASSYYLAGPIEKLFF. The CDR3, as DNA: TGTGCCAGCAGTTACTATCTGGCAGGGCCGATTGAAAAACTGTTTTTT.

This clone was seen many times. The chain uses TRBV11-1 and TRBJ2-4; the match to TRBD1 covers 7 bases. The J segment lost 6 bases and the V segment lost 5 bases, leaving 10 bases of the junction unmatched. CDR3 length: 15 residues. CDR1 SGHAT and CDR2 FQDESV come from the germline V gene (reference sequence). CDR3 bases: TGTGCCAGCAGCCCCATACAGGGGATTGGAAACATTCAGTACTTC. Its translation is CASSPIQGIGNIQYF.

The V call is TRBV6-2 or TRBV6-3, the J call TRBJ2-7, with TRBD2 identical over 8 bases. The germline CDR1 and CDR2 sequences are MNHEY and SVGEGT. Trimming took 5 bases from V and 6 from J; bases not matched to a gene: 12. This CDR3 region has 15 residues. The CDR3 coding sequence is TGTGCCAGCAGTCACAGCGCGGGGGGCCTAAGCGAGCAGTACTTC. It encodes CASSHSAGGLSEQYF.

The chain has TRBV19 and TRBJ1-2; D gene uncertain. Between the trimmed V and J ends, which lost 3 bases and 5 bases, there was a span of 28 bases. This CDR3 is built from 19 residues. The germline V gene encodes CDR1 LNHDA and CDR2 SQIVND (reference sequence). The CDR3 sequence is CASSMMSHAPGPRGYGYTF. The CDR3 region has the DNA TGTGCCAGTAGTATGATGTCCCACGCACCGGGCCCGAGAGGGTATGGCTACACCTTC.

The gene calls are TRBV25-1 and TRBJ2-5, with TRBD1 matching over 8 bases. V was pared by 4 bases and J by 5 bases, with 9 bases of the junction left unmatched. In germline, CDR1 is MGHDK, CDR2 SYGVNS. The CDR3 totals 15 residues. CDR3 residues: CASSAPGGVGETQYF. CDR3 nucleotide sequence: TGTGCCAGCAGTGCCCCAGGGGGCGTCGGGGAGACCCAGTACTTC.

This clone was found many times. The chain uses TRBV6-1 and TRBJ2-1; 10 bases agree with TRBD1. CDR3 size: 16 residues. Per germline, CDR1 MNHNS and CDR2 SASEGT. Trimming removed 1 base from V and 6 bases from J; junction bases left unmatched: 6. The CDR3, as DNA: TGTGCCAGCAGTGAAGGAACGGGACAGGGGACCAATGAGCAGTTCTTC. As protein: CASSEGTGQGTNEQFF.

The rearrangement joins TRBV19 to TRBJ1-6; 7 bases align to TRBD1. Germline values: CDR1 LNHDA, CDR2 SQIVND (reference sequence). J lost 7 bases, V lost 6 bases, and 6 bases had no gene match. This CDR3 comprises 14 residues. The CDR3 bases are TGTGCCAGTAGCCCGGGACAGCGGAATTCACCCCTCCACTTT. Protein product: CASSPGQRNSPLHF. The full variable domain, rest sourced from reference TRBV19 and TRBJ1-6, is DGGITQSPKYLFRKEGQNVTLSCEQNLNHDAMYWYRQDPGQGLRLIYYSQIVNDFQKGDIAEGYSVSREKKESFPLTVTSAQKNPTAFYLCASSPGQRNSPLHFGNGTRLTVT.

DNA for the CDR3: TGTGCCAGCAGAGAGGGGAAGGGGGACACCGGGGAGCTGTTTTTT. This codes for CASREGKGDTGELFF. This chain links TRBV2 with TRBJ2-2, with D possibly TRBD1 on 6 matching bases. Germline V lookup: CDR1 SNHLY, CDR2 FYNNEI. This CDR3 is 15 amino acids long. The V gene lost 6 bases and the J gene lost 3 bases, with 14 bases spanning the gap. Drawing the rest from reference TRBV2 and TRBJ2-2, the complete variable domain is EPEVTQTPSHQVTQMGQEVILRCVPISNHLYFYWYRQILGQKVEFLVSFYNNEISEKSEIFDDQFSVERPDGSNFTLKIRSTKLEDSAMYFCASREGKGDTGELFFGEGSRLTVL.

The rearrangement uses TRBV5-1 and TRBJ1-3; 7 nucleotides line up with TRBD1. The CDR3 length is 15 residues. Germline trimming cut 6 bases from V and 1 base from J; bases unmatched to any gene: 7. The germline V gene has CDR1 SGHRS and CDR2 YFSETQ. As DNA, the CDR3 is TGCGCCAGCACCACACAACAGGGGTCTGGAAACACCATATATTTT. Amino acid sequence: CASTTQQGSGNTIYF.

This clone was counted once. This chain links TRBV9 with TRBJ1-1; no firm D call. CDR3 length: 15 residues. Germline V gives CDR1 SGDLS, CDR2 YYNGEE. V was cut by 0 bases and J by 0 bases, with 9 bases left in between. CDR3 sequence reads: CASSVGARLNTEAFF. The CDR3 region has the DNA TGTGCCAGCAGCGTAGGGGCAAGGTTGAACACTGAAGCTTTCTTT.